What follows describes a single T cell receptor (beta chain). The sample belongs to a study of T-cell reconstitution after alpha-beta-depleted transplantation in children. The CDR3 loop spans 15 amino acids. The V end lost 3 bases, the J end lost 6 bases, and 18 bases lay between the germline ends. CDR1 and CDR2 (germline): SGHAT, FQDESV (reference sequence). Unique molecular identifiers were used to barcode this TCRbeta library. TCRdb re-derived calls from the PCR reads in MiXCR, one entry per CDR3 protein. In the table there are roughly 180,000 distinct CDR3 sequences, 13% to 15% of which are singletons.

Material: PBMCs from the stem cell graft donor, obtained from the stem cell graft. The receptor's source is a human donor who donated a stem cell graft to a child with acute lymphoblastic leukemia. The rearrangement joins TRBV11-1 to TRBJ2-7, with D possibly TRBD2 on 7 matching bases. CDR3 sequence: CASSFVGGQDREQYF. CDR3 in DNA: TGTGCCAGCAGCTTTGTGGGGGGGCAGGATCGCGAGCAGTACTTC.